This T cell receptor beta chain was sequenced during a study of PD-1 blockade in mismatch repair-deficient tumors. About the study: Enrolled about 2012-2016, patients had progressing, pretreated mismatch repair-deficient cancers of 12 to 13 types. Study-wide points: After pembrolizumab, tumor-resident clones rose rapidly, then generally contracted before radiologic responses.

Concerning this clone itself: Its antigen is unknown.

The CDR3 runs to 19 residues. Losses at the gene ends were 5 bases for V and 0 bases for J; bases not matched to a gene: 15. Germline V gives CDR1 SEHNR, CDR2 FQNEAQ (reference sequence). Every patient had mismatch repair deficiency by PCR or immunohistochemistry. The assay was immunoSEQ multiplex PCR, and TCRdb's table has in-frame clones only and misses some. There are about 130,000 clones in the sample; about nine tenths occur only once, and over 9.5% lies in the top ten. The sample in question was peripheral blood, obtained about 17 months after starting pembrolizumab. The chain links TRBV7-9 to TRBJ2-7, with 11 bases lining up with TRBD2. The sequence was obtained from an adult with mismatch repair-deficient cancer. The CDR3: CASSRTGTGTSGHSYEQYF. In DNA, the CDR3 is TGTGCCAGCAGCCGTACCGGGACAGGGACTAGCGGCCACTCCTACGAGCAGTACTTC.